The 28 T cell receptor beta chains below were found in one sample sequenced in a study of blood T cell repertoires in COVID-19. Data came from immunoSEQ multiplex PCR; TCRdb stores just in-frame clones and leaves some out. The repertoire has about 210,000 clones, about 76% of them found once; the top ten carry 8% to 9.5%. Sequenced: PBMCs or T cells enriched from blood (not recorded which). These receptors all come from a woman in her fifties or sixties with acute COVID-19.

Here the CDR3 DNA reads TGTGCCAGCAGCGCCCGGACTAGCGGAGATACGCAGTATTTT. It yields the protein CASSARTSGDTQYF. The chain is built from TRBV7-2 and TRBJ2-3; 10 bases are shared with TRBD2. CDR3 length: 14 amino acids. Germline CDR1 reads SGHTA; CDR2 reads FQGNSA. Unmatched junction bases numbered 4, after V lost 5 bases and J lost 5 bases.

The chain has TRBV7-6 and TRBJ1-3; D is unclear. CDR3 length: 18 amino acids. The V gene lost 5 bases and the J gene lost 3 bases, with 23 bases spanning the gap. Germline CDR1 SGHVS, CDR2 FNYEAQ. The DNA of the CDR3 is TGTGCCAGCAGCCGGTCGATTTTCGAGGGCCTGGGTGGAAACACCATATATTTT. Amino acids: CASSRSIFEGLGGNTIYF. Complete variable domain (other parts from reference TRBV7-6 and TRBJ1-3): GAGVSQSPRYKVTKRGQDVALRCDPISGHVSLYWYRQALGQGPEFLTYFNYEAQQDKSGLPNDRFSAERPEGSISTLTIQRTEQRDSAMYRCASSRSIFEGLGGNTIYFGEGSWLTVV.

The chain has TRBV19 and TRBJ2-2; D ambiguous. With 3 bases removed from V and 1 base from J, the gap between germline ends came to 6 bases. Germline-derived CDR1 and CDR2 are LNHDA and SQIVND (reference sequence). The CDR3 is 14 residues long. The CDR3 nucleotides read TGTGCCAGTAGTATTCAAAAGAACACCGGGGAGCTGTTTTTT. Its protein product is CASSIQKNTGELFF.

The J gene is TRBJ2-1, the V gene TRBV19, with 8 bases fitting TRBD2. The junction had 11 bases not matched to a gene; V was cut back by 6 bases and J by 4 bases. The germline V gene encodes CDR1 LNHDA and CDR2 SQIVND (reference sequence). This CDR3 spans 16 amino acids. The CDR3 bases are TGTGCCAGTAGCATGGCCAGCGGGAGTTGGTACAATGAGCAGTTCTTC. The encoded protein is CASSMASGSWYNEQFF.

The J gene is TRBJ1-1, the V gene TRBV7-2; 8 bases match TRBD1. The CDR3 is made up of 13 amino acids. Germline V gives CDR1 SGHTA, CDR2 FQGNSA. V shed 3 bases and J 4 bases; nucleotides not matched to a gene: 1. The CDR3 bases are TGTGCCAGCAGCTTTGGACAGGGCACTGAAGCTTTCTTT. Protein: CASSFGQGTEAFF.

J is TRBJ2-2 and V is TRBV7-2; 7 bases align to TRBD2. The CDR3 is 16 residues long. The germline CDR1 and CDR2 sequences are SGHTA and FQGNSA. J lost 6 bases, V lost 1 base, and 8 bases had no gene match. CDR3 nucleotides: TGTGCCAGCAGCTTAGTCGCGGGGGAGGTCGCCGGGGAGCTGTTTTTT. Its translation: CASSLVAGEVAGELFF.

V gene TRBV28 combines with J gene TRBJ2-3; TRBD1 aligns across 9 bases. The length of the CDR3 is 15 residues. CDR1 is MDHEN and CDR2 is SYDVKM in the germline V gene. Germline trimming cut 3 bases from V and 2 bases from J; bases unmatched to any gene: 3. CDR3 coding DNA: TGTGCCAGCAGTTTCTGGACAGGGGACACAGATACGCAGTATTTT. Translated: CASSFWTGDTDTQYF.

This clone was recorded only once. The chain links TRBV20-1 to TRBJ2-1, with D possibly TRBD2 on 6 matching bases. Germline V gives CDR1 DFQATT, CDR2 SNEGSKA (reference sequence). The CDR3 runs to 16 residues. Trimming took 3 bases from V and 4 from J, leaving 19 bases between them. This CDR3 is CSASDDGTLGYNEQFF. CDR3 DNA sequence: TGCAGTGCTAGTGACGATGGGACTCTGGGGTACAATGAGCAGTTCTTC.

In nucleotides, the CDR3 is TGTGCCAGCAGCTCAGGACAGGCGAGAAACACCATATATTTT. Protein product: CASSSGQARNTIYF. The V call is TRBV7-6, the J call TRBJ1-3, with 7 bases aligning to TRBD1. CDR1 and CDR2 (germline): SGHVS, FNYEAQ. Trimming took 4 bases from V and 5 from J; bases not matched to a gene: 5. The length of the CDR3 is 14 residues.

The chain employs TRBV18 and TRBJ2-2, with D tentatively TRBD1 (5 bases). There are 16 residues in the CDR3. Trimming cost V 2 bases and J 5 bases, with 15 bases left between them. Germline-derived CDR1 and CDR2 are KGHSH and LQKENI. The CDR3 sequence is CASSPNLVGRTGELFF. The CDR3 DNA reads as TGTGCCAGCTCACCAAACCTTGTGGGGCGGACCGGGGAGCTGTTTTTT.

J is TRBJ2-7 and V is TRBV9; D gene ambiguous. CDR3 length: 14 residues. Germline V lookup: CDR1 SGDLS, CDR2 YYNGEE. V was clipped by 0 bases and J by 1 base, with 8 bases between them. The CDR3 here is CASSVATHSYEQYF. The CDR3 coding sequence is TGTGCCAGCAGCGTAGCCACACATTCCTACGAGCAGTACTTC.

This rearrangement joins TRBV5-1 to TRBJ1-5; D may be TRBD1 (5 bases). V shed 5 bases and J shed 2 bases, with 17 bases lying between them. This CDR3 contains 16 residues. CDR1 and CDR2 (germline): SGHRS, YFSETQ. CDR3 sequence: CASSVGLGERNQPQHF. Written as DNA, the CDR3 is TGCGCCAGCAGTGTGGGGCTCGGAGAGCGCAATCAGCCCCAGCATTTT.

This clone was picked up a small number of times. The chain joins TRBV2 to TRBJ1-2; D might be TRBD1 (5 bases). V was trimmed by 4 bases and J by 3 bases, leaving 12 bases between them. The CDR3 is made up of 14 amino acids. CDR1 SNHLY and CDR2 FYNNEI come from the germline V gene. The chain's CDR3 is CASSGQGGDYGYTF. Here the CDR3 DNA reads TGTGCCAGCAGTGGGCAGGGTGGGGACTATGGCTACACCTTC.

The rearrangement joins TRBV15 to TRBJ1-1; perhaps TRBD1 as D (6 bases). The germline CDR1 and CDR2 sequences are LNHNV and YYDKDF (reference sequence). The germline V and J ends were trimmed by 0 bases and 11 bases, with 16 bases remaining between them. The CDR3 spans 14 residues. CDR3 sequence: CATSRDALQGRAFF. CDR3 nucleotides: TGTGCCACCAGCAGAGATGCGCTACAGGGAAGGGCTTTCTTT.

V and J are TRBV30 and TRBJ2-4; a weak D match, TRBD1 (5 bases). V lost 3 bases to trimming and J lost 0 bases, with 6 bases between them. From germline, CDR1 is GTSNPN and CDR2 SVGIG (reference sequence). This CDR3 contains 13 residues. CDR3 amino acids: CAWRDTAKNIQYF. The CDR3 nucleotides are TGTGCCTGGAGGGACACAGCCAAAAACATTCAGTACTTC.

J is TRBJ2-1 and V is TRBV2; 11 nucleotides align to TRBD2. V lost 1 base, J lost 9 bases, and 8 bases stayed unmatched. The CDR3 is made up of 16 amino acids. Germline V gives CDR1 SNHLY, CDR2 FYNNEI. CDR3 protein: CASSEGLAGRKGEQFF. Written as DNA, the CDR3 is TGTGCCAGCAGTGAAGGACTAGCGGGACGGAAGGGTGAGCAGTTCTTC.

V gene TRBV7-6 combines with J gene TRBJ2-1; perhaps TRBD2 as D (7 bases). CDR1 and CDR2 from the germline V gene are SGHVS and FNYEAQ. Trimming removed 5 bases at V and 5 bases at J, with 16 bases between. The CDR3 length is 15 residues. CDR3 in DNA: TGTGCCAGCAGCCCGACGGGGGGCCCTAACAATGAGCAGTTCTTC. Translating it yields CASSPTGGPNNEQFF.

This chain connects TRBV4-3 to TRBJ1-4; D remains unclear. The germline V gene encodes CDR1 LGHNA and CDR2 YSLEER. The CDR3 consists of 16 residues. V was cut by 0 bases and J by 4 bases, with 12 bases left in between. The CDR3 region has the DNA TGCGCCAGCAGCCAAGATTACGGGAGCCGTAATGAAAAACTGTTTTTT. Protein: CASSQDYGSRNEKLFF.

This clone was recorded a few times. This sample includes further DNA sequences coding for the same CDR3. CDR3 loop: CASSPGLNQPQHF. CDR3 coding DNA: TGTGCCAGCTCACCAGGGCTCAATCAGCCCCAGCATTTT. The chain joins TRBV18 to TRBJ1-5, with D unresolved. Between the trimmed V and J ends, which lost 2 bases and 3 bases, there was a span of 5 bases. The germline V gene encodes CDR1 KGHSH and CDR2 LQKENI. This CDR3 has 13 amino acids.

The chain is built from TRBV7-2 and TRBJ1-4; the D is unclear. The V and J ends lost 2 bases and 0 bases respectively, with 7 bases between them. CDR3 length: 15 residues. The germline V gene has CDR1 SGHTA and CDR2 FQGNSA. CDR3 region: CASSLSSATNEKLFF. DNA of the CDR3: TGTGCCAGCAGCTTAAGTAGCGCAACTAATGAAAAACTGTTTTTT.

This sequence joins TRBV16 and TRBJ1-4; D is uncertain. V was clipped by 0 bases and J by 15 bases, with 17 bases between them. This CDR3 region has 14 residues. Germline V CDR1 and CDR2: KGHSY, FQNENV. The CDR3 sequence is CASSQSHVMNAVFF. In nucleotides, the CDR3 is TGTGCCAGCAGCCAATCTCACGTAATGAATGCGGTGTTTTTT.

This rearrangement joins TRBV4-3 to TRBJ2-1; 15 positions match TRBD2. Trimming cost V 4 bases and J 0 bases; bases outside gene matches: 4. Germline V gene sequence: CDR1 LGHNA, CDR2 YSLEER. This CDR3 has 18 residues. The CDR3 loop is CASSLKGLAGGSYNEQFF. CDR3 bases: TGCGCCAGCAGCCTTAAGGGACTAGCGGGGGGCTCCTACAATGAGCAGTTCTTC.

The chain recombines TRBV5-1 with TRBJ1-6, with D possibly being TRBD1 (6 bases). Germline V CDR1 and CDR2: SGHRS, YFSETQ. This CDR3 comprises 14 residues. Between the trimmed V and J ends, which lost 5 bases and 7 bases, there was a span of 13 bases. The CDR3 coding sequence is TGCGCCAGCAGTTTGTGGGACATCAATTCACCCCTCCACTTT. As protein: CASSLWDINSPLHF.

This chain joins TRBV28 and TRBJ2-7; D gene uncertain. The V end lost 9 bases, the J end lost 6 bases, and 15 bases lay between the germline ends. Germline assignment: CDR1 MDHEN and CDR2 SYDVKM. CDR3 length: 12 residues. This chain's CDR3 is CASSGFRSEQYF. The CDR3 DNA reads TGTGCCAGTTCAGGTTTTCGATCCGAGCAGTACTTC.

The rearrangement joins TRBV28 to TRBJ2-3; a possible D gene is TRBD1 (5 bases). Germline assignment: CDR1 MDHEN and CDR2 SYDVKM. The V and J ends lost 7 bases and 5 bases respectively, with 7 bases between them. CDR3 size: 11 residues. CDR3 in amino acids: CASKRGDTQYF. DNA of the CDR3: TGTGCCAGCAAAAGGGGAGATACGCAGTATTTT.

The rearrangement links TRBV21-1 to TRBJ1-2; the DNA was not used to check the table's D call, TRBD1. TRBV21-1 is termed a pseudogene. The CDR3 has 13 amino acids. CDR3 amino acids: CASSNFRTGPHTF. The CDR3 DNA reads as TGTGCCAGCAGCAATTTTCGGACAGGGCCTCACACCTTC.

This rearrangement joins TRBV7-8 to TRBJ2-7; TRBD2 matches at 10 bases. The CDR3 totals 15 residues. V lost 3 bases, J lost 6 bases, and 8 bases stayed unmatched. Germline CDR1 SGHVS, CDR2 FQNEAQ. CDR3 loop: CASSFLPSGGAEQYF. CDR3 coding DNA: TGTGCCAGCAGCTTCCTGCCGAGCGGGGGGGCCGAGCAGTACTTC.

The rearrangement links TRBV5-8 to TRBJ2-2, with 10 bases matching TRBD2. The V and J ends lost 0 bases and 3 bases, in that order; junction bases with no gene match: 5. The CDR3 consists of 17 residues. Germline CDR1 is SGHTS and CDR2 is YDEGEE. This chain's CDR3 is CASSLGLAGAYTGELFF. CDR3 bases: TGTGCCAGCAGCTTGGGTCTAGCGGGGGCCTACACCGGGGAGCTGTTTTTT.